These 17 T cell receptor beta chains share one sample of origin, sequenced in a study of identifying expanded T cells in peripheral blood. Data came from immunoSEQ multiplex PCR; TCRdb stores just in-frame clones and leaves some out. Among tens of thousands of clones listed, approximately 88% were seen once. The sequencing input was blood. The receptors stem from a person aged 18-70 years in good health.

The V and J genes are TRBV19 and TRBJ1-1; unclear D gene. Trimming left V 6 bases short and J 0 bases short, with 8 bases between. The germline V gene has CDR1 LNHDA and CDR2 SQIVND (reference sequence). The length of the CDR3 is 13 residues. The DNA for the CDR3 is TGTGCCAGTAGCCGGCAGGTGAACACTGAAGCTTTCTTT. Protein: CASSRQVNTEAFF. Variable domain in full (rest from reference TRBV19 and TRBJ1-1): DGGITQSPKYLFRKEGQNVTLSCEQNLNHDAMYWYRQDPGQGLRLIYYSQIVNDFQKGDIAEGYSVSREKKESFPLTVTSAQKNPTAFYLCASSRQVNTEAFFGQGTRLTVV.

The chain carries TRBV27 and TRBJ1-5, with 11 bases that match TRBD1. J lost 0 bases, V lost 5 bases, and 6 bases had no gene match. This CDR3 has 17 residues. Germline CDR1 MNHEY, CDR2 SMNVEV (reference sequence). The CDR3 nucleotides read TGTGCCAGCAGTCGCATCGGACAGGGGGCTAGCAATCAGCCCCAGCATTTT. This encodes CASSRIGQGASNQPQHF.

CDR3 nucleotides: TGCGCCAGCAGTTTTGGATATGGAAACACCATATATTTT. Translated: CASSFGYGNTIYF. The rearrangement joins TRBV10-2 to TRBJ1-3; unclear D gene. This CDR3 is built from 13 residues. CDR1 is WSHSY, CDR2 SAAADI, per germline. Trimming took 5 bases from V and 3 from J, leaving 8 bases between them.

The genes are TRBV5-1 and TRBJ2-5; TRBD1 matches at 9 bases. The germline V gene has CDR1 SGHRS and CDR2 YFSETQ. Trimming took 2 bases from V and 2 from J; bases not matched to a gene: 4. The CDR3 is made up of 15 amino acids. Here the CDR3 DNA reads TGCGCCAGCAGCTTCGGCGGGACAGGGCAAGAGACCCAGTACTTC. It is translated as CASSFGGTGQETQYF.

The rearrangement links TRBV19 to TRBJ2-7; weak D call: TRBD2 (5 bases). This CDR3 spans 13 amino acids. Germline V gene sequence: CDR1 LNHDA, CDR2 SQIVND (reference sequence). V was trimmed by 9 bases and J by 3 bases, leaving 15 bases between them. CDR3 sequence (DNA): TGTGCCAGCAGAGGGCCGGGTCTCTACGAGCAGTACTTC. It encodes CASRGPGLYEQYF. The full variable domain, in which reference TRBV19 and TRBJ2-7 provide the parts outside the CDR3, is DGGITQSPKYLFRKEGQNVTLSCEQNLNHDAMYWYRQDPGQGLRLIYYSQIVNDFQKGDIAEGYSVSREKKESFPLTVTSAQKNPTAFYLCASRGPGLYEQYFGPGTRLTVT.

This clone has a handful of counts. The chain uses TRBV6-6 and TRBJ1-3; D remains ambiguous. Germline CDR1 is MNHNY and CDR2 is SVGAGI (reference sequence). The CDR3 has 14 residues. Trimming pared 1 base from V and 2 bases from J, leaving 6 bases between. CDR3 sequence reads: CASSYLGTGNTIYF. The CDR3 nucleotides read TGTGCCAGCAGTTACTTAGGGACTGGAAACACCATATATTTT.

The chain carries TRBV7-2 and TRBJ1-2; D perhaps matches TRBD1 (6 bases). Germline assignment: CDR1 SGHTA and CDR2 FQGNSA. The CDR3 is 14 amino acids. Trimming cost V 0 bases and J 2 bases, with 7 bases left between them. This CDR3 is CASSLAGGNYGYTF. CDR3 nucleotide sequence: TGTGCCAGCAGCTTAGCCGGGGGCAACTATGGCTACACCTTC.

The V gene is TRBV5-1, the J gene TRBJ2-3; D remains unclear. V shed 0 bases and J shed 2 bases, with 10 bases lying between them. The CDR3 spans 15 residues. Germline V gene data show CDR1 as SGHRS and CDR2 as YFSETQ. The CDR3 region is CASSLEGLVTDTQYF. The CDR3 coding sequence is TGCGCCAGCAGCTTGGAGGGCCTGGTCACAGATACGCAGTATTTT.

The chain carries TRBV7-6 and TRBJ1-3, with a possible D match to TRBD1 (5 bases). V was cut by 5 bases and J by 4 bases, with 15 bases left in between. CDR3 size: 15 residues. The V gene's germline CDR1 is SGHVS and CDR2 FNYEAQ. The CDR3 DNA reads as TGTGCCAGCAGCCCGATGGGGCTGGTAGGAAACACCATATATTTT. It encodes CASSPMGLVGNTIYF. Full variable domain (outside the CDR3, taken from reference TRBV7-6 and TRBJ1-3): GAGVSQSPRYKVTKRGQDVALRCDPISGHVSLYWYRQALGQGPEFLTYFNYEAQQDKSGLPNDRFSAERPEGSISTLTIQRTEQRDSAMYRCASSPMGLVGNTIYFGEGSWLTVV.

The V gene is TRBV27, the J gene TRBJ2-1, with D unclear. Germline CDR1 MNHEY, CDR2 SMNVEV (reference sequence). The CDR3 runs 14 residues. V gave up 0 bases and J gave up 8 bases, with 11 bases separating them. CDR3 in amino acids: CASSLSATADEQFF. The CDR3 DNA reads TGTGCCAGCAGTTTATCGGCGACCGCGGATGAGCAGTTCTTC.

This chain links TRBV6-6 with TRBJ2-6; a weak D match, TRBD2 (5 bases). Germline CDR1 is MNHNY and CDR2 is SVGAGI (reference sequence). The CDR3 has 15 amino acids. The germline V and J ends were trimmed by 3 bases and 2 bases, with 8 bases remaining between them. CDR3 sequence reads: CASSYGSTGANVLTF. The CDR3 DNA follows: TGTGCCAGCAGTTATGGGAGCACTGGGGCCAACGTCCTGACTTTC.

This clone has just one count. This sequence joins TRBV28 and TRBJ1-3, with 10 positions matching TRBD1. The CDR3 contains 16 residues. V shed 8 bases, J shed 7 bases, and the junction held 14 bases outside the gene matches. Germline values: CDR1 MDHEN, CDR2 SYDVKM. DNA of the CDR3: TGTGCCAGCCACGGACAGGGGGGGATGGGACGGAACACCATATATTTT. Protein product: CASHGQGGMGRNTIYF.

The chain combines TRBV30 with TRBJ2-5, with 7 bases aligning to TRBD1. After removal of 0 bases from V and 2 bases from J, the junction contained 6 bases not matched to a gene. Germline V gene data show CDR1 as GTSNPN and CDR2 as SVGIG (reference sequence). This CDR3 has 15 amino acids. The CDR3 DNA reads TGTGCCTGGAGTGTAACAAAGGGACAGCAAGAGACCCAGTACTTC. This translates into CAWSVTKGQQETQYF.

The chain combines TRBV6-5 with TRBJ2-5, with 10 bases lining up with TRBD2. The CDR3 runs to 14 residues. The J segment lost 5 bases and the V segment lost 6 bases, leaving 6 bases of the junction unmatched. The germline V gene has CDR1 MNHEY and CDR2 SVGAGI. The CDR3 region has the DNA TGTGCCAGCAGAAAACCGGGACTAGCGGAGACCCAGTACTTC. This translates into CASRKPGLAETQYF.

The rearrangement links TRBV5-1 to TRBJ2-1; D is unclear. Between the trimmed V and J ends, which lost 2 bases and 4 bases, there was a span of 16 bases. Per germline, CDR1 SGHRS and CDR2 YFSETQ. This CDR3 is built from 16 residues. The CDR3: CASSFESRNAYNEQFF. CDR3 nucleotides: TGCGCCAGCAGCTTTGAGTCGAGAAATGCTTACAATGAGCAGTTCTTC. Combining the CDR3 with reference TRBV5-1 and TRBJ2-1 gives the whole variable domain KAGVTQTPRYLIKTRGQQVTLSCSPISGHRSVSWYQQTPGQGLQFLFEYFSETQRNKGNFPGRFSGRQFSNSRSEMNVSTLELGDSALYLCASSFESRNAYNEQFFGPGTRLTVL.

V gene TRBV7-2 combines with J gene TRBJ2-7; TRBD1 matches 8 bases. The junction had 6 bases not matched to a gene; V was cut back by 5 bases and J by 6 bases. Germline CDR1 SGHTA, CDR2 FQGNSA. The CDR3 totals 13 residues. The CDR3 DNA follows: TGTGCCAGCAGCCCCGGACAGGGCGGCGAGCAGTACTTC. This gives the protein CASSPGQGGEQYF. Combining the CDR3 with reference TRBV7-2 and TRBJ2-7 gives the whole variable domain GAGVSQSPSNKVTEKGKDVELRCDPISGHTALYWYRQSLGQGLEFLIYFQGNSAPDKSGLPSDRFSAERTGGSVSTLTIQRTQQEDSAVYLCASSPGQGGEQYFGPGTRLTVT.

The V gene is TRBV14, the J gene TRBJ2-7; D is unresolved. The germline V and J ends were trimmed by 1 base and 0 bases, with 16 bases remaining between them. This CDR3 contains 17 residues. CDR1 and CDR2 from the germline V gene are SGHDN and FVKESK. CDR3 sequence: CASSQVGNRGPSYEQYF. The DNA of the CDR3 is TGTGCCAGCAGCCAAGTAGGCAACCGAGGTCCCTCCTACGAGCAGTACTTC.